A single sample is the source of the 30 T cell receptor beta chains below, sequenced in a study of cytomegalovirus exposure and HLA in healthy donors. It was with 60 Vbeta and 13 Jbeta primers that the PCR ran. Only in-frame clones appear in the TCRdb table, and some are missing; sequencing was by immunoSEQ multiplex PCR. Its clone listing holds roughly 53,000 clones. Input material: PBMCs. These receptors originate from a man between 18 and 29 years old in good health and CMV-seropositive.

The rearrangement links TRBV7-9 to TRBJ1-2; weak D call: TRBD1 (6 bases). The CDR3 runs to 15 residues. The V end was cut by 4 bases, the J end by 5 bases, with 17 bases between. Germline CDR1 reads SEHNR; CDR2 reads FQNEAQ (reference sequence). The CDR3 nucleotides read TGTGCCAGCAGCTCATCTAAACAGGGATATTATGGCTACACCTTC. Translated: CASSSSKQGYYGYTF.

The V and J genes are TRBV30 and TRBJ2-5; 8 nucleotides agree with TRBD2. Gene TRBJ2-7 matches the end of the DNA better, so the J call may be wrong. Germline V gene sequence: CDR1 GTSNPN, CDR2 SVGIG (reference sequence). This CDR3 has 14 amino acids. The CDR3 region has the DNA TGTTTCCCTGGAACAGCGGGGGTCTCCTACGAGCAGTACTTC. This sequence encodes CFPGTAGVSYEQYF.

The chain combines TRBV28 with TRBJ2-2; the D is unclear. Germline V gives CDR1 MDHEN, CDR2 SYDVKM. V was trimmed by 3 bases and J by 6 bases, leaving 8 bases between them. CDR3 size: 13 residues. The CDR3 reads CASSFISSGELFF. The CDR3 DNA reads as TGTGCCAGCAGTTTTATTTCCTCCGGGGAGCTGTTTTTT.

This rearrangement joins TRBV9 to TRBJ1-1; TRBD1 might be the D (5 bases). From germline, CDR1 is SGDLS and CDR2 YYNGEE. The CDR3 contains 14 residues. V was shortened by 4 bases and J by 1 base, with 11 bases between the two germline ends. CDR3 bases: TGTGCCAGCAGCAATATCCAGGGGAACACTGAAGCTTTCTTT. Its translation is CASSNIQGNTEAFF.

This chain connects TRBV6-1 to TRBJ1-4; 7 bases are shared with TRBD1. With V trimmed by 6 bases and J by 4 bases, 5 bases remained unmatched. In germline, CDR1 is MNHNS, CDR2 SASEGT. This CDR3 has 14 residues. CDR3 sequence (DNA): TGTGCCAGCAGAGCCGGGACAGATAATGAAAAACTGTTTTTT. This encodes CASRAGTDNEKLFF.

The chain joins TRBV14 to TRBJ2-1; no clear D. Germline V gene sequence: CDR1 SGHDN, CDR2 FVKESK. V was trimmed by 4 bases and J by 9 bases, leaving 10 bases between them. This CDR3 has 12 residues. The CDR3 nucleotides read TGTGCCAGCAGCCCCAACTCCATTGAGCAGTTCTTC. It yields the protein CASSPNSIEQFF.

CDR3 sequence: CASSLWRTPTFF. The CDR3 bases are TGTGCCAGCAGTTTATGGAGGACACCGACTTTCTTT. The chain recombines TRBV28 with TRBJ1-1; tentative D call: TRBD1 (5 bases). The CDR3 spans 12 residues. V was trimmed by 0 bases and J by 12 bases, leaving 11 bases between them. The germline V gene has CDR1 MDHEN and CDR2 SYDVKM.

This chain connects TRBV7-9 to TRBJ2-7; the D gene is possibly TRBD1 (8 bases). Germline V gene lookup returns CDR1 SEHNR and CDR2 FQNEAQ (reference sequence). The ends were cut back, 5 bases at V and 7 bases at J, with 24 bases in the middle. There are 16 residues in the CDR3. The CDR3 DNA reads TGTGCCAGCAGCCCCTGGGGGGGACAGGCTCGGCGAGAGCAGTACTTC. Protein sequence: CASSPWGGQARREQYF.

This chain joins TRBV11-3 and TRBJ2-2; no clear D. Trimming pared 5 bases from V and 4 bases from J, leaving 17 bases between. There are 16 residues in the CDR3. Germline CDR1 is SGHNT and CDR2 is YENEEA. The CDR3 sequence: CASSPPGGWSTGELFF. The CDR3 nucleotides are TGTGCCAGCAGCCCTCCTGGTGGGTGGAGCACCGGGGAGCTGTTTTTT.

V gene TRBV30 combines with J gene TRBJ2-1, with TRBD2 matching over 11 bases. Germline-derived CDR1 and CDR2 are GTSNPN and SVGIG (reference sequence). The V gene end was trimmed by 0 bases and the J gene end by 10 bases; junction bases not matched to a gene: 8. The CDR3 consists of 15 residues. Here the CDR3 reads CAWSVHSGRVAEQFF. The CDR3 DNA reads TGTGCCTGGAGTGTCCATAGCGGGAGGGTTGCGGAGCAGTTCTTC.

The chain combines TRBV29-1 with TRBJ1-2; TRBD1 might be the D (5 bases). From germline, CDR1 is SQVTM and CDR2 ANQGSEA. This CDR3 has 16 residues. V dropped 7 bases and J dropped 3 bases, with 24 bases sitting between them. The CDR3 region has the DNA TGCAGCGCGCTTGGGGTACAGGAGTCCTATGACTATGGCTACACCTTC. Translating gives CSALGVQESYDYGYTF.

CDR3 region: CASSIDRDSHYGYTF. As DNA, the CDR3 is TGCGCCAGCAGCATAGACCGGGACAGCCACTATGGCTACACCTTC. This chain connects TRBV5-1 to TRBJ1-2; the match to TRBD1 covers 7 bases. Germline V lookup: CDR1 SGHRS, CDR2 YFSETQ. Losses at the gene ends were 4 bases for V and 3 bases for J; bases not matched to a gene: 9. This CDR3 spans 15 amino acids.

The chain uses TRBV19 and TRBJ2-7; D is ambiguous. V lost 5 bases, J lost 6 bases, and 17 bases lay in between. There are 14 residues in the CDR3. Looked up from germline, CDR1 is LNHDA and CDR2 is SQIVND (reference sequence). The CDR3: CASSSANQVGEQYF. In nucleotides, the CDR3 is TGTGCCAGTAGTTCCGCTAACCAGGTGGGCGAGCAGTACTTC.

The chain uses TRBV7-8 and TRBJ1-2; 9 bases match TRBD1. The length of the CDR3 is 15 residues. The germline gives CDR1 SGHVS, CDR2 FQNEAQ. V shed 5 bases and J 1 base; nucleotides not matched to a gene: 5. This CDR3 reads CASSLRTGVNYGYTF. The CDR3 bases are TGTGCCAGCAGCCTACGGACAGGGGTTAACTATGGCTACACCTTC.

This chain links TRBV6-5 with TRBJ2-7; D remains ambiguous. Deletions cut 0 bases from V and 5 bases from J, with 5 bases between. The CDR3 sequence is 12 residues long. The germline V gene encodes CDR1 MNHEY and CDR2 SVGAGI. CDR3 sequence: CASSYSGDEQYF. The CDR3 nucleotides are TGTGCCAGCAGTTACTCGGGCGACGAGCAGTACTTC.

The chain combines TRBV29-1 with TRBJ1-5; D ambiguous. The V and J ends lost 8 bases and 3 bases respectively, with 17 bases between them. This CDR3 region has 14 residues. Germline lookup yields CDR1 SQVTM and CDR2 ANQGSEA. The CDR3 sequence is CSTSEGWDNQPQHF. The CDR3 DNA reads as TGCAGCACATCTGAGGGTTGGGACAATCAGCCCCAGCATTTT.

This rearrangement joins TRBV28 to TRBJ1-2, with TRBD1 matching over 9 bases. The CDR3 runs to 15 residues. Germline V lookup: CDR1 MDHEN, CDR2 SYDVKM. J lost 3 bases, V lost 5 bases, and 7 bases had no gene match. In DNA form, the CDR3 reads TGTGCCAGCAGTGACCCGGGACAGGGTTACTATGGCTACACCTTC. This sequence encodes CASSDPGQGYYGYTF.

The chain joins TRBV5-1 to TRBJ1-1, with TRBD1 identical over 8 bases. V was pared by 4 bases and J by 8 bases, with 10 bases of the junction left unmatched. The length of the CDR3 is 14 residues. Germline V gene lookup returns CDR1 SGHRS and CDR2 YFSETQ. CDR3 nucleotides: TGCGCCAGCAGCCCCCACCAGGGGGCGAGGGAAGCTTTCTTT. This translates into CASSPHQGAREAFF.

This chain joins TRBV21-1 and TRBJ2-7; the tabulated D call, TRBD1, remains unverified against the DNA. TRBV21-1 is a documented pseudogene. The CDR3 runs 10 residues. CDR3 sequence: CASSKEDRDF. The CDR3 DNA follows: TGTGCCAGCAGCAAAGAAGACAGAGACTTC.

V and J are TRBV4-1 and TRBJ2-3, with D unclear. The CDR3 length is 14 residues. Germline V gives CDR1 MGHRA, CDR2 YSYEKL. The ends were cut back, 1 base at V and 1 base at J, with 6 bases in the middle. The CDR3 reads CASSQGRGTDTQYF. The CDR3 nucleotides read TGCGCCAGCAGCCAAGGACGGGGCACAGATACGCAGTATTTT.

This chain joins TRBV7-9 and TRBJ2-4; no clear D gene. V was cut by 5 bases and J by 0 bases, with 5 bases left in between. The germline CDR1 and CDR2 sequences are SEHNR and FQNEAQ (reference sequence). The CDR3 is made up of 13 amino acids. CDR3 protein: CASSPSAKNIQYF. CDR3 nucleotide sequence: TGTGCCAGCAGCCCCTCAGCCAAAAACATTCAGTACTTC.

The CDR3 DNA follows: TGTGCCAGCAGCGTTGGGACAGGGTATCAGCCCCAGCATTTT. Its translation is CASSVGTGYQPQHF. V usage is TRBV5-5 and J usage is TRBJ1-5; 9 bases align to TRBD1. Germline CDR1 reads SGHKS; CDR2 reads YYEKEE (reference sequence). Trimming removed 4 bases from V and 5 bases from J; junction bases left unmatched: 4. CDR3 length equals 14 residues.

The V gene is TRBV12-5, the J gene TRBJ2-3, with D perhaps TRBD2 (5 bases). The CDR3 is 12 amino acids. V shed 2 bases and J shed 6 bases, with 6 bases lying between them. The germline V gene has CDR1 LGHNT and CDR2 FRNRAP. CDR3 nucleotides: TGTGCTAGTGGTTTGCGGGGTGATACGCAGTATTTT. Amino acids: CASGLRGDTQYF.

The chain recombines TRBV28 with TRBJ2-3, with D possibly matching TRBD2 (5 bases). Trimming stripped 6 bases from V and 1 base from J, with 14 bases between. This CDR3 spans 15 amino acids. Per germline, CDR1 MDHEN and CDR2 SYDVKM. The CDR3 coding sequence is TGTGCCAGCAGCCCCCTTAATAGCGGCACAGATACGCAGTATTTT. This encodes CASSPLNSGTDTQYF.

The chain links TRBV2 to TRBJ2-2; D is possibly TRBD2 (5 bases). The CDR3 is made up of 15 amino acids. Germline V CDR1 and CDR2: SNHLY, FYNNEI. Trimming took 3 bases from V and 3 from J, leaving 11 bases between them. The CDR3 DNA reads as TGTGCCAGCAGTGACGAGAGGGTGGACACCGGGGAGCTGTTTTTT. Its translation: CASSDERVDTGELFF.

The chain's CDR3 is CASSQDRGETGGPYGYTF. Here the CDR3 DNA reads TGTGCCAGCAGCCAAGATCGGGGAGAGACAGGGGGGCCTTATGGCTACACCTTC. V and J are TRBV4-2 and TRBJ1-2; TRBD1 aligns across 9 bases. This CDR3 is built from 18 residues. CDR1 is LGHNA, CDR2 YNFKEQ, per germline. The junction had 13 bases not matched to a gene; V was cut back by 0 bases and J by 5 bases.

V and J are TRBV7-2 and TRBJ2-2; D possibly corresponds to TRBD2 (5 bases). The CDR3 length is 15 residues. CDR1 is SGHTA and CDR2 is FQGNSA in the germline V gene. V dropped 1 base and J dropped 6 bases, with 12 bases sitting between them. This CDR3 is CASSLETTTSGELFF. The CDR3 DNA reads as TGTGCCAGCAGCTTAGAGACTACCACCTCCGGGGAGCTGTTTTTT. The entire variable domain, with the rest obtained from reference TRBV7-2 and TRBJ2-2, is as follows: GAGVSQSPSNKVTEKGKDVELRCDPISGHTALYWYRQSLGQGLEFLIYFQGNSAPDKSGLPSDRFSAERTGGSVSTLTIQRTQQEDSAVYLCASSLETTTSGELFFGEGSRLTVL.

Regarding this clone: At one end the junction does not follow the germline gene, possibly because of a read error. The chain joins TRBV9 to TRBJ1-2; D is unresolved. CDR1 and CDR2 from the germline V gene are SGDLS and YYNGEE. The CDR3 has 9 amino acids. Written as DNA, the CDR3 is TGTGCCAGCAGCGTAGGGCCGTCCTTC. Translation: CASSVGPSF.

The chain links TRBV28 to TRBJ2-5; 10 bases agree with TRBD2. Germline assignment: CDR1 MDHEN and CDR2 SYDVKM. This CDR3 spans 17 amino acids. The V gene end was trimmed by 2 bases and the J gene end by 4 bases; junction bases not matched to a gene: 10. In DNA form, the CDR3 reads TGTGCCAGCAGTTTAGCATCCGGGACTAGCGACCCAGAGACCCAGTACTTC. Translation gives CASSLASGTSDPETQYF.

The chain has TRBV5-1 and TRBJ2-1; 9 bases align to TRBD1. This CDR3 contains 15 residues. Germline trimming cut 0 bases from V and 7 bases from J; bases unmatched to any gene: 5. From germline, CDR1 is SGHRS and CDR2 YFSETQ. DNA of the CDR3: TGCGCCAGCAGCTTGGAACACAGGGGGCGAAATGAGCAGTTCTTC. Amino acids: CASSLEHRGRNEQFF. The whole variable domain, filled in from reference TRBV5-1 and TRBJ2-1, reads KAGVTQTPRYLIKTRGQQVTLSCSPISGHRSVSWYQQTPGQGLQFLFEYFSETQRNKGNFPGRFSGRQFSNSRSEMNVSTLELGDSALYLCASSLEHRGRNEQFFGPGTRLTVL.